These 17 T cell receptor beta chains came from one sample sequenced in a study of radiation and T cells in renal cell carcinoma. Time point defined: blood 2 weeks post-SBRT. Treatment given: 15 Gy SBRT to primary tumor, nephrectomy 4 weeks later. Repertoires were generated with immunoSEQ multiplex PCR, while TCRdb's copy carries only in-frame clones and drops some. The sample gives some 60,000 clones, around three quarters of which show up once; under 7% is in the top ten. The sequencing here drew on blood, taken from a patient whose treatment included radiotherapy and nephrectomy. Receptors were obtained from a man aged 60-69 years with renal cell carcinoma.

The rearrangement joins TRBV5-4 to TRBJ1-4; TRBD1 is a possible D gene (6 bases). The CDR3 loop spans 14 amino acids. The germline CDR1 and CDR2 sequences are SGHNT and YYREEE (reference sequence). V was shortened by 2 bases and J by 3 bases, with 8 bases between the two germline ends. This chain's CDR3 is CASSFDRSNEKLFF. In DNA, the CDR3 is TGTGCCAGCAGCTTTGACAGGTCTAATGAAAAACTGTTTTTT. The variable domain in full, completed from reference TRBV5-4 and TRBJ1-4, reads ETGVTQSPTHLIKTRGQQVTLRCSSQSGHNTVSWYQQALGQGPQFIFQYYREEENGRGNFPPRFSGLQFPNYSSELNVNALELDDSALYLCASSFDRSNEKLFFGSGTQLSVL.

V gene TRBV15 combines with J gene TRBJ2-5; D is unclear. The V and J ends lost 0 bases and 5 bases respectively, with 16 bases between them. Germline lookup yields CDR1 LNHNV and CDR2 YYDKDF (reference sequence). This CDR3 has 16 amino acids. The CDR3 here is CATSRDHQAARETQYF. For the CDR3, the DNA is TGTGCCACCAGCAGAGATCATCAGGCCGCGAGGGAGACCCAGTACTTC.

The V and J genes are TRBV27 and TRBJ2-1; D tentatively reads TRBD1 or TRBD2 (5 bases each). The CDR3 has 13 amino acids. The germline V and J ends were trimmed by 3 bases and 2 bases, with 5 bases remaining between them. The germline CDR1 and CDR2 sequences are MNHEY and SMNVEV (reference sequence). CDR3 sequence (DNA): TGTGCCAGCAGTTTGGGGGCCTACAATGAGCAGTTCTTC. Its translation is CASSLGAYNEQFF.

CDR3 nucleotides: TGTGCCAATACGCGGGGGGCCGGGGGAATGGAGACCCAGTACTTC. Amino acids: CANTRGAGGMETQYF. The V call is TRBV7-2, the J call TRBJ2-5, with 8 bases that match TRBD2. The CDR3 is 15 amino acids. Germline CDR1 reads SGHTA; CDR2 reads FQGNSA. V shed 10 bases, J shed 5 bases, and the junction held 15 bases outside the gene matches.

The chain employs TRBV5-4 and TRBJ2-5; D is undetermined. V lost 3 bases, J lost 5 bases, and 8 bases lay in between. Germline V gives CDR1 SGHNT, CDR2 YYREEE (reference sequence). The CDR3 spans 12 residues. The CDR3 bases are TGTGCCAGCAGCTCAACGCGTGAGACCCAGTACTTC. This gives the protein CASSSTRETQYF. Drawing the rest from reference TRBV5-4 and TRBJ2-5, the complete variable domain is ETGVTQSPTHLIKTRGQQVTLRCSSQSGHNTVSWYQQALGQGPQFIFQYYREEENGRGNFPPRFSGLQFPNYSSELNVNALELDDSALYLCASSSTRETQYFGPGTRLLVL.

There are a few counts of this clone. The chain is built from TRBV6-1 and TRBJ2-7; 8 positions agree with TRBD2. CDR3 length equals 13 residues. Germline assignment: CDR1 MNHNS and CDR2 SASEGT. V shed 10 bases and J 3 bases; nucleotides not matched to a gene: 8. The CDR3 region has the DNA TGTGCCACCTCCCTGGCGGGAGGCTACGAGCAGTACGTC. Translated, it gives CATSLAGGYEQYV.

The CDR3 loop is CASSQDRGRGGYTF. DNA for the CDR3: TGCGCCAGCAGCCAAGACAGGGGACGAGGGGGCTACACCTTC. The V call is TRBV4-1, the J call TRBJ1-2, with D maybe TRBD1 (6 bases). Germline CDR1 is MGHRA and CDR2 is YSYEKL. The V and J ends lost 0 bases and 8 bases respectively, with 13 bases between them. This CDR3 comprises 14 residues.

The J gene is TRBJ2-2, the V gene TRBV10-1, with TRBD2 matching 12 bases. The germline CDR1 and CDR2 sequences are WNHNN and SYGVQD (reference sequence). After removal of 5 bases from V and 2 bases from J, the junction contained 6 bases not matched to a gene. CDR3 length equals 17 residues. The DNA of the CDR3 is TGCGCCAGCAGTACCGGGACTAGCGGGCCAAACACCGGGGAGCTGTTTTTT. Amino acid sequence: CASSTGTSGPNTGELFF.

This clone has just a few counts. The rearrangement links TRBV5-1 to TRBJ2-3, with D tentatively TRBD2 (6 bases). The CDR3 covers 18 residues. V was clipped by 0 bases and J by 2 bases, with 19 bases between them. Germline lookup yields CDR1 SGHRS and CDR2 YFSETQ. DNA of the CDR3: TGCGCCAGCAGCTTGGACACACCCGGGACTCCATCCACAGATACGCAGTATTTT. This codes for CASSLDTPGTPSTDTQYF.

The V call is TRBV7-2, the J call TRBJ2-5; no firm D call. V lost 1 base to trimming and J lost 5 bases, with 8 bases between them. The CDR3 length is 13 residues. Germline lookup yields CDR1 SGHTA and CDR2 FQGNSA. Here the CDR3 DNA reads TGTGCCAGCAGCTTAGTATACCGGGAGACCCAGTACTTC. Its translation: CASSLVYRETQYF.

The gene calls are TRBV7-2 and TRBJ1-2, with a weak D call TRBD1 (6 bases). The CDR3 has 13 residues. The V end was cut by 1 base, the J end by 6 bases, with 9 bases between. Germline V gene lookup returns CDR1 SGHTA and CDR2 FQGNSA. Here the CDR3 reads CASSLVTGHGYTF. CDR3 DNA sequence: TGTGCCAGCAGCTTAGTAACAGGGCATGGCTACACCTTC.

The V and J genes are TRBV7-2 and TRBJ2-7, with D possibly matching TRBD2 (5 bases). Germline V gene data show CDR1 as SGHTA and CDR2 as FQGNSA. This CDR3 has 14 amino acids. V shed 0 bases and J shed 4 bases, with 10 bases lying between them. This CDR3 reads CASSLAGDIYEQYV. DNA for the CDR3: TGTGCCAGCAGCTTAGCGGGAGACATTTACGAGCAGTACGTC.

The gene calls are TRBV14 and TRBJ2-3; D is undetermined. Trimming removed 6 bases at V and 3 bases at J, with 4 bases between. The CDR3 has 11 amino acids. Germline V gene lookup returns CDR1 SGHDN and CDR2 FVKESK. This chain's CDR3 is CASSHTDTQYF. The CDR3, as DNA: TGTGCCAGCAGTCATACAGATACGCAGTATTTT.

The chain employs TRBV9 and TRBJ2-3; D gene unclear. V was shortened by 2 bases and J by 5 bases, with 9 bases between the two germline ends. The germline gives CDR1 SGDLS, CDR2 YYNGEE. The CDR3 contains 13 residues. CDR3 bases: TGTGCCAGCAGCGTTGCAGGAAAAGATACGCAGTATTTT. This gives the protein CASSVAGKDTQYF. Looking up the rest from reference TRBV9 and TRBJ2-3 gives the full variable domain: DSGVTQTPKHLITATGQRVTLRCSPRSGDLSVYWYQQSLDQGLQFLIQYYNGEERAKGNILERFSAQQFPDLHSELNLSSLELGDSALYFCASSVAGKDTQYFGPGTRLTVL.

In this sample, this clone turned up many times. CDR3: CAWSGTGKPEAFF. The CDR3 nucleotides read TGTGCCTGGAGTGGAACAGGGAAGCCTGAAGCTTTCTTT. The rearrangement joins TRBV30 to TRBJ1-1; D might be TRBD1 (6 bases). Germline V gene sequence: CDR1 GTSNPN, CDR2 SVGIG (reference sequence). The CDR3 contains 13 residues. V was shortened by 1 base and J by 6 bases, with 12 bases between the two germline ends.

The V call is TRBV6-5, the J call TRBJ1-2; D gene ambiguous. Germline V gene sequence: CDR1 MNHEY, CDR2 SVGAGI. V lost 3 bases, J lost 6 bases, and 14 bases lay in between. CDR3 size: 14 residues. CDR3: CASSYRTNSNGYTF. The CDR3 DNA follows: TGTGCCAGCAGTTATCGGACCAATTCGAATGGCTACACCTTC.

This clone was counted a few times. V is TRBV9 and J is TRBJ2-1; 8 bases align to TRBD2. V dropped 4 bases and J dropped 9; count of bases not matched to a gene: 12. Germline V gives CDR1 SGDLS, CDR2 YYNGEE. This CDR3 region has 15 residues. The CDR3 sequence: CASSPAGLETPEQFF. In nucleotides, the CDR3 is TGTGCCAGCAGCCCAGCGGGACTAGAGACGCCTGAGCAGTTCTTC.